The TCR beta chain described here comes from a study of CD8 T cells in ankylosing spondylitis. The V and J ends lost 0 bases and 7 bases, in that order; junction bases with no gene match: 8. The CDR3 loop spans 17 amino acids. Germline lookup yields CDR1 SGDLS and CDR2 YYNGEE. Quantitative 5'-RACE with molecular barcodes was used to make the TCR beta libraries. TCRdb recomputed calls from the 5' RACE reads with MiXCR, one row per CDR3 protein. The sample shows tens of thousands of distinct CDR3 sequences, less than 3.5% of them seen only once. This clonotype came up many times. This chain connects TRBV9 to TRBJ2-1; 12 bases are a match to TRBD2. The material sequenced was blood, either unsorted or a sorted T cell fraction (not recorded which). This TCR derives from a male donor with ankylosing spondylitis or in good health (not recorded which). CDR3 sequence reads: CASSVGLAGGPDNEQFF. CDR3 DNA sequence: TGTGCCAGCAGCGTAGGGCTAGCGGGAGGGCCCGATAATGAGCAGTTCTTC.